The source of this TCR beta chain is a study of cytomegalovirus exposure and HLA in healthy donors. This clone was counted a few times. Primers: 60 Vbeta forward and 13 Jbeta reverse. TCRdb's table, derived via immunoSEQ multiplex PCR, lists solely in-frame clones and lacks some. The table has 97,000 or so clones, approximately 80% seen once. CDR3 length: 14 amino acids. The V gene lost 0 bases and the J gene lost 7 bases, with 13 bases spanning the gap. Germline CDR1 reads SGHRS; CDR2 reads YFSETQ. The sequencing sample was made of PBMCs. This receptor was taken from a male donor in good health and CMV-seropositive. The chain has TRBV5-1 and TRBJ1-2, with D possibly matching TRBD1 (5 bases). CDR3: CASSLEGLGGGYTF. In DNA, the CDR3 is TGCGCCAGCAGCTTGGAGGGGTTAGGCGGTGGCTACACCTTC.